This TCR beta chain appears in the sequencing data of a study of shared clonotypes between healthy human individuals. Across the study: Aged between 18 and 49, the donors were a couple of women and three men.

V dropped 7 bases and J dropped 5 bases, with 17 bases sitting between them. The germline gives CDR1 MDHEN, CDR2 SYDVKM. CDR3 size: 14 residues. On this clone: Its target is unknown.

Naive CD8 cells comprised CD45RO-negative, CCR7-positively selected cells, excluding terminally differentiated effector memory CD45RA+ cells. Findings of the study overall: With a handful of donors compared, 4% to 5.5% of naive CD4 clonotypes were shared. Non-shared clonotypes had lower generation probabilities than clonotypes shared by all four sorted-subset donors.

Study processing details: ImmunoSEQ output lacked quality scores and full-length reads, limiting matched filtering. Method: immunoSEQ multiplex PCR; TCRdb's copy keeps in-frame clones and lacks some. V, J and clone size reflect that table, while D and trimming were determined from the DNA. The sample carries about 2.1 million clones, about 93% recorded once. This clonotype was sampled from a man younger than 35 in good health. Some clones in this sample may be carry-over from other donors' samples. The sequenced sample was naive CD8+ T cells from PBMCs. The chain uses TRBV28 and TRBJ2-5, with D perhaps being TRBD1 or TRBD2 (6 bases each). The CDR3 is CASKPGGWGETQYF. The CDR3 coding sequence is TGTGCCAGCAAACCCGGGGGCTGGGGGGAGACCCAGTACTTC.